A selection of T cell receptor beta chains follows, all from one sample in a study of T cell responses to AZD1222 COVID-19 vaccine. The assay was immunoSEQ multiplex PCR, and TCRdb's table has in-frame clones only and misses some. The repertoire has about 130,000 clones, 86% of them found once; the top ten carry around 10%. The sequenced sample was peripheral blood, obtained on day 0 of AZD1222 vaccination. Source of these receptors: an adult in good health. Each CDR3 is given with its conserved first and last residue.

>TRBJ2-7|TRBV29-1
CSVEPLDRYEQYF
>TRBJ2-3|TRBV20-1
CSVTDTQYF
>TRBJ2-7|TRBV13
CASSLRREGSYEQYF
>TRBJ2-5|TRBV6-5
CASSLQYQETQYF
>TRBJ2-1|TRBV3-1/TRBV3-2
CASSQDNSNEQFF
>TRBJ1-6|TRBV27
CASSLGGTYNSPLHF
>TRBJ2-1|TRBV19
CASSMERNSYNEQFF
>TRBJ2-2|TRBV3-1/TRBV3-2
CASSQAAGLTNTGELFF
>TRBJ1-1|TRBV5-1
CASSRGTGRGPEAFF
>TRBJ2-7|TRBV6-2/TRBV6-3
CASSPGQTYEQYF
>TRBJ2-3|TRBV9
CASSALLASGGTDTQYF
>TRBJ1-6|TRBV10-1
CASTFQISPLHF
>TRBJ2-7|TRBV11-2
CASSLGTGPYEQYF
>TRBJ1-1|TRBV3-1/TRBV3-2
CASSQRDSLMNTEAFF
>TRBJ2-7|TRBV5-3
CARSKEPQGLRYEQYF
>TRBJ1-3|TRBV6-5
CASRDRGAGNTIYF
>TRBJ1-2|TRBV19
CARGMDRQGAREDGYTF
>TRBJ2-7|TRBV5-4
CASSYPGQHREQYF
>TRBJ1-2|TRBV7-2
CASNPKGAASYGYTF
>TRBJ2-7|TRBV10-3
CAISESDQGHEQYF
>TRBJ1-2|TRBV25-1
CASSGRTVNYGYTF
>TRBJ1-4|TRBV6-5
CASTPVHRDEKLFF
>TRBJ1-4|TRBV18
CASSPSSVGTNEKLFF
>TRBJ2-1|TRBV23-1
CASSQPRGATSNEQFF
>TRBJ2-3|TRBV4-3
CASSQDFVLSGGPTDTQYF
>TRBJ1-5|TRBV2
CASTRDEGVQHF
>TRBJ1-1|TRBV12-3/TRBV12-4
CASRSEGAAFF
>TRBJ2-7|TRBV27
CASSPPAWDRDSGVSYEQYF
>TRBJ1-1|TRBV9
CASSPQQGARTEAFF
>TRBJ2-1|TRBV2
CASSGLALSYNEQFF